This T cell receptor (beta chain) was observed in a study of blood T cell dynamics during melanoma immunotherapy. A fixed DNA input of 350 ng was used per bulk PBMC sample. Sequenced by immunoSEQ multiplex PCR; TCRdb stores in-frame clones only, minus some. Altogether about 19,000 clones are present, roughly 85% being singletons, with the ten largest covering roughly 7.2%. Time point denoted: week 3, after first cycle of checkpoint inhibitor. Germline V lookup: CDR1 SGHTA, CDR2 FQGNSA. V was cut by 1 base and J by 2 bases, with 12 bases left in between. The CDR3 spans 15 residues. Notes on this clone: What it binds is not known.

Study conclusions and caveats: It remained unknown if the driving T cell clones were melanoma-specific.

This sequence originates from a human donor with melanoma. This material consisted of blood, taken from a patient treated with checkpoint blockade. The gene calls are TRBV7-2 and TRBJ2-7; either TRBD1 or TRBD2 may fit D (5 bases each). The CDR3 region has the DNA TGTGCCAGCAGCTTAGGGCCGCAGGGAGCCTACGAGCAGTACTTC. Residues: CASSLGPQGAYEQYF.